This TCR beta chain originates from a study of T cell responses to AZD1222 COVID-19 vaccine. The V gene end was trimmed by 5 bases and the J gene end by 0 bases; junction bases not matched to a gene: 1. Germline CDR1 SEHNR, CDR2 FQNEAQ (reference sequence). This CDR3 spans 15 amino acids. Here immunoSEQ multiplex PCR was the method, and the copy in TCRdb shows in-frame clones only, minus some. The profile shows around 75,000 clones, 80% to 90% of them singletons. Sequenced here: peripheral blood, sampled on day 0 of AZD1222 vaccination. The receptor was isolated from an adult in good health. V and J are TRBV7-9 and TRBJ1-6, with TRBD1 matching 7 bases. This CDR3 is CASSRDSSYNSPLHF. The CDR3 DNA sequence: TGTGCCAGCAGCCGGGACAGCTCCTATAATTCACCCCTCCACTTT. Supplemented by reference TRBV7-9 and TRBJ1-6, the full variable domain reads DTGVSQNPRHKITKRGQNVTFRCDPISEHNRLYWYRQTLGQGPEFLTYFQNEAQLEKSRLLSDRFSAERPKGSFSTLEIQRTEQGDSAMYLCASSRDSSYNSPLHFGNGTRLTVT.